These 8 T cell receptor beta chains came from one sample sequenced in a study of T cells in Graves' hyperthyroidism and ophthalmopathy. Amplification of TCR beta CDR3 regions used RNA as the template. The HTBI primer set served for first-round RT-PCR of the TCR CDR3. Using its own MiXCR run on the multiplex PCR reads, TCRdb lists one record per CDR3 protein. The sample holds 550,000 to 600,000 distinct CDR3 sequences, around 15% seen once. Sequencing was carried out using blood. These receptors were taken from a young woman with Graves' hyperthyroidism.

This clonotype was detected only a few times. The DNA for the CDR3 is TGCAGTGCTACGCTAGATCGGGACAGGGGGCTTGGCTACACCTTC. Residues: CSATLDRDRGLGYTF. This chain joins TRBV20-1 and TRBJ1-2, with 12 bases aligning to TRBD1. CDR1 DFQATT and CDR2 SNEGSKA come from the germline V gene (reference sequence). The CDR3 length is 15 residues. Unmatched junction bases numbered 10, after V lost 4 bases and J lost 7 bases.

The V gene is TRBV5-1, the J gene TRBJ2-2, with 7 bases identical to TRBD1. V dropped 4 bases and J dropped 4; count of bases not matched to a gene: 10. The CDR3 has 16 residues. Germline V gene sequence: CDR1 SGHRS, CDR2 YFSETQ. CDR3 residues: CASSDRAVKATGELFF. The DNA of the CDR3 is TGCGCCAGCAGCGACAGGGCGGTTAAGGCCACCGGGGAGCTGTTTTTT. Looking up the rest from reference TRBV5-1 and TRBJ2-2 gives the full variable domain: KAGVTQTPRYLIKTRGQQVTLSCSPISGHRSVSWYQQTPGQGLQFLFEYFSETQRNKGNFPGRFSGRQFSNSRSEMNVSTLELGDSALYLCASSDRAVKATGELFFGEGSRLTVL.

The table lists this clonotype with many counts. The rearrangement joins TRBV13 to TRBJ1-5; D not resolved. Germline CDR1 is PRHDT and CDR2 is FYEKMQ (reference sequence). This CDR3 has 12 residues. V shed 0 bases and J shed 7 bases, with 4 bases lying between them. The CDR3 DNA sequence: TGTGCCAGCAGCTTAGGCCTGCAGCCCCAGCATTTT. This encodes CASSLGLQPQHF.

A few counts support this clonotype. A clone one base away is much larger, so this may be a read error. The V gene is TRBV27, the J gene TRBJ2-7; 13 nucleotides match TRBD2. CDR3 length: 14 amino acids. CDR1 and CDR2 from the germline V gene are MNHEY and SMNVEV (reference sequence). Trimming cost V 4 bases and J 6 bases; bases outside gene matches: 3. The CDR3 spells CASSWTSGSLEQYF. In DNA, the CDR3 is TGTGCCAGCAGTTGGACTAGCGGGAGTCTCGAGCAGTACTTC.

This clonotype has just a few counts. V usage is TRBV5-4 and J usage is TRBJ2-2; the D is unclear. Germline V gene lookup returns CDR1 SGHNT and CDR2 YYREEE (reference sequence). The germline V and J ends were trimmed by 0 bases and 8 bases, with 8 bases remaining between them. The CDR3 totals 13 residues. The CDR3 loop is CASSLGPLGELFF. Written as DNA, the CDR3 is TGTGCCAGCAGCTTGGGACCTTTGGGGGAGCTGTTTTTT. Based on the CDR3 plus reference TRBV5-4 and TRBJ2-2, the full variable domain is ETGVTQSPTHLIKTRGQQVTLRCSSQSGHNTVSWYQQALGQGPQFIFQYYREEENGRGNFPPRFSGLQFPNYSSELNVNALELDDSALYLCASSLGPLGELFFGEGSRLTVL.

The table lists this clonotype with many counts. J is TRBJ2-1 and V is TRBV7-3; 9 bases agree with TRBD2. CDR3 size: 18 residues. The ends lost 2 bases at V and 6 bases at J; junction bases unmatched: 14. CDR1 and CDR2 (germline): SGHTA, FQGTGA. The CDR3 protein is CASSLRISGTSGSNEQFF. The CDR3 region has the DNA TGTGCCAGCAGCTTACGTATTTCCGGAACTAGCGGGTCCAATGAGCAGTTCTTC.

The sample holds many counts of this clonotype. This chain links TRBV6-6 with TRBJ1-5; D not resolved. The germline CDR1 and CDR2 sequences are MNHNY and SVGAGI (reference sequence). The CDR3 runs 15 residues. Trimming shortened V by 0 bases and J by 2 bases, and 8 bases separated the two germline ends. The CDR3 DNA sequence: TGTGCCAGCAGTTACTCGAGTGGCCGCAATCAGCCCCAGCATTTT. Protein sequence: CASSYSSGRNQPQHF.

In this sample, this clonotype turned up a few times. CDR3 DNA sequence: TGCAGTGCTAGCCCCGGGACAGGGGACAATCAGCCCCAGCATTTT. Its protein product is CSASPGTGDNQPQHF. This rearrangement joins TRBV20-1 to TRBJ1-5, with 10 bases aligning to TRBD1. Trimming took 3 bases from V and 3 from J; bases not matched to a gene: 5. The V gene's germline CDR1 is DFQATT and CDR2 SNEGSKA (reference sequence). The CDR3 loop spans 15 amino acids.